This passage covers 29 T cell receptor beta chains from one sample sequenced in a study of CD8+CD57+ T cells in acquired aplastic anemia (dated by TCRdb to about 2018). The instrument given in TCRdb is Illumina HiSeq 2000. Genomic DNA was used as template for profiling of TCR beta VDJ combinations and CDR3 sequences. In TCRdb, the public reads were trimmed at Q25 with fastp and aligned with MiXCR, with productive beta chains retained. Rows are unified per CDR3 protein, each entry keeping the most common DNA and genes. The sample table records 110,000 or so distinct CDR3 sequences; under 60% of these occur just once. The ten largest clones add up to roughly a third of the sample. The sequenced sample was sorted CD4+, CD8+, or CD8+CD57+ T cells (not recorded which) from PBMCs. All receptors come from a human donor in good health, serving as a control.

This chain connects TRBV7-9 to TRBJ2-5; the D is unclear. V shed 8 bases and J shed 0 bases, with 10 bases lying between them. The CDR3 consists of 13 residues. Per germline, CDR1 SEHNR and CDR2 FQNEAQ (reference sequence). The CDR3 protein is CASEGANQETQYF. The CDR3 bases are TGTGCCAGCGAAGGAGCGAACCAAGAGACCCAGTACTTC. Together with reference TRBV7-9 and TRBJ2-5, the CDR3 gives the full variable domain: DTGVSQNPRHKITKRGQNVTFRCDPISEHNRLYWYRQTLGQGPEFLTYFQNEAQLEKSRLLSDRFSAERPKGSFSTLEIQRTEQGDSAMYLCASEGANQETQYFGPGTRLLVL.

Note on this clonotype: A much more abundant neighbour one base away suggests this may be a read error. The V and J genes are TRBV30 and TRBJ2-7; a possible D gene is TRBD1 (6 bases). Trimming pared 3 bases from V and 3 bases from J, leaving 21 bases between. Germline values: CDR1 GTSNPN, CDR2 SVGIG (reference sequence). The CDR3 extends over 16 amino acids. CDR3 protein: CAWRTPGRGQIYEQYF. CDR3 bases: TGTGCCTGGAGGACCCCGGGCAGGGGCCAGATCTACGAGCAGTACTTC.

The gene calls are TRBV20-1 and TRBJ2-7, with TRBD1 matching over 10 bases. Trimming removed 5 bases from V and 5 bases from J; junction bases left unmatched: 6. The CDR3 spans 13 residues. Germline V lookup: CDR1 DFQATT, CDR2 SNEGSKA (reference sequence). The CDR3: CSAWDRGTDEQYF. For the CDR3, the DNA is TGCAGTGCTTGGGACAGGGGAACCGACGAGCAGTACTTC.

In this sample, this clonotype turned up once. This chain joins TRBV4-1 and TRBJ1-6; D is ambiguous. This CDR3 is 15 amino acids long. V lost 1 base and J lost 8, with 12 bases in between. Germline CDR1 is MGHRA and CDR2 is YSYEKL. CDR3 protein: CASSQVDAVDSPLHF. For the CDR3, the DNA is TGCGCCAGCAGCCAAGTAGATGCAGTAGATTCACCCCTCCACTTT.

At least ten counts were recorded for this clonotype. This sequence joins TRBV6-1 and TRBJ2-2; 7 bases fit TRBD1. V lost 5 bases and J lost 3; bases outside the gene matches: 6. In germline, CDR1 is MNHNS, CDR2 SASEGT. The CDR3 has 15 amino acids. CDR3 amino acids: CASSLRGQDTGELFF. The CDR3 DNA follows: TGTGCCAGCAGTCTAAGGGGGCAGGACACCGGGGAGCTGTTTTTT.

V usage is TRBV5-4 and J usage is TRBJ1-2; 10 nucleotides match TRBD1. The germline V gene has CDR1 SGHNT and CDR2 YYREEE (reference sequence). CDR3 length equals 15 residues. V shed 2 bases and J 7 bases; nucleotides not matched to a gene: 8. The CDR3 sequence: CASSLADRGSGGYTF. CDR3 nucleotides: TGTGCCAGCAGCTTAGCGGACAGGGGGTCGGGTGGCTACACCTTC.

This clonotype has just a few counts. V gene TRBV30 combines with J gene TRBJ2-1; TRBD2 aligns across 8 bases. V gave up 7 bases and J gave up 3 bases; unmatched junction bases: 5. The germline V gene has CDR1 GTSNPN and CDR2 SVGIG (reference sequence). CDR3 size: 13 residues. The CDR3 sequence: CAFRGGSYNEQFF. In DNA form, the CDR3 reads TGTGCCTTCCGGGGGGGAAGCTACAATGAGCAGTTCTTC.

The sample holds many counts of this clonotype. The chain carries TRBV7-9 and TRBJ1-2; TRBD1 is a possible D gene (6 bases). The CDR3 length is 15 residues. Germline V CDR1 and CDR2: SEHNR, FQNEAQ (reference sequence). V was clipped by 7 bases and J by 3 bases, with 18 bases between them. The CDR3 here is CASTRQRGLDYGYTF. As DNA, the CDR3 is TGTGCCAGCACCAGACAGCGGGGGCTGGACTATGGCTACACCTTC.

This chain connects TRBV2 to TRBJ1-1, with D maybe TRBD1 (5 bases). The CDR3 is 13 amino acids. V was pared by 4 bases and J by 7 bases, with 13 bases between. From germline, CDR1 is SNHLY and CDR2 FYNNEI. The CDR3 is CASSAKTAHEAFF. In DNA form, the CDR3 reads TGTGCCAGCAGTGCGAAGACAGCCCATGAAGCTTTCTTT.

In nucleotides, the CDR3 is TGTGCCAGTAGTATAGTGGGGGCTTCAGGGGTTCAGCCCCAGCATTTT. Amino acid sequence: CASSIVGASGVQPQHF. The chain recombines TRBV11-2 with TRBJ1-5, with D tentatively TRBD1 (6 bases). Between the trimmed V and J ends, which lost 9 bases and 6 bases, there was a span of 24 bases. The CDR3 extends over 16 amino acids. Germline values: CDR1 SGHAT, CDR2 FQNNGV.

The chain combines TRBV7-8 with TRBJ2-2, with D unclear. Trimming took off 2 bases at V and 0 bases at J, with 7 bases between the two ends. There are 15 residues in the CDR3. Germline-derived CDR1 and CDR2 are SGHVS and FQNEAQ. As DNA, the CDR3 is TGTGCCAGCAGCTTACGCAGGTCGAACACCGGGGAGCTGTTTTTT. It yields the protein CASSLRRSNTGELFF.

This clonotype was picked up many times. This sequence joins TRBV4-1 and TRBJ1-1, with TRBD1 as a possible D gene (6 bases). In germline, CDR1 is MGHRA, CDR2 YSYEKL. The CDR3 spans 14 residues. Between the trimmed V and J ends, which lost 4 bases and 5 bases, there was a span of 14 bases. The CDR3 DNA follows: TGCGCCAGCAGCCCACCAGGGGCGCGTACTGAAGCTTTCTTT. This encodes CASSPPGARTEAFF.

The chain has TRBV19 and TRBJ2-7; D gene uncertain. The CDR3 is 13 residues long. CDR1 is LNHDA and CDR2 is SQIVND in the germline V gene (reference sequence). The ends were cut back, 4 bases at V and 3 bases at J, with 10 bases in the middle. The CDR3 DNA follows: TGTGCCAGTAGTAGTGCAGGAAACTACGAGCAGTACTTC. The encoded protein is CASSSAGNYEQYF.

This clonotype was found many times. The chain is built from TRBV6-6 and TRBJ2-5; D remains unclear. V was shortened by 2 bases and J by 5 bases, with 3 bases between the two germline ends. Germline values: CDR1 MNHNY, CDR2 SVGAGI (reference sequence). The length of the CDR3 is 11 residues. The CDR3 spells CASSYGETQYF. The CDR3 DNA reads as TGTGCCAGCAGTTACGGGGAGACCCAGTACTTC.

The chain links TRBV24-1 to TRBJ1-5; D unclear. CDR1 is KGHDR, CDR2 SFDVKD, per germline. This CDR3 spans 10 amino acids. Deletions cut 9 bases from V and 9 bases from J, with 8 bases between. CDR3 nucleotides: TGTGCCACCCTGGATCCGCCCCAGCATTTT. Amino acid sequence: CATLDPPQHF.

This clonotype was observed a handful of times. This chain joins TRBV4-3 and TRBJ2-1, with no clear D. Deletions cut 0 bases from V and 9 bases from J, with 12 bases between. In germline, CDR1 is LGHNA, CDR2 YSLEER. The CDR3 consists of 14 residues. CDR3 nucleotides: TGCGCCAGCAGCCAAGATCCCGATTCGGGTGAGCAGTTCTTC. It translates to CASSQDPDSGEQFF.

This sequence joins TRBV5-1 and TRBJ2-3; a possible D gene is TRBD2 (5 bases). Germline V gene data show CDR1 as SGHRS and CDR2 as YFSETQ. V was clipped by 1 base and J by 6 bases, with 12 bases between them. This CDR3 has 14 amino acids. The CDR3 is CASSLNPGSDTQYF. CDR3 DNA sequence: TGCGCCAGCAGCTTGAACCCGGGATCGGATACGCAGTATTTT.

There are many counts of this clonotype. This chain joins TRBV19 and TRBJ1-4, with D maybe TRBD1 (6 bases). V was cut by 4 bases and J by 7 bases, with 22 bases left in between. This CDR3 spans 17 amino acids. Germline CDR1 and CDR2: LNHDA and SQIVND (reference sequence). The DNA for the CDR3 is TGTGCCAGTAGTACTCCTTTTGGCGGACAGAAGATTGAAAAACTGTTTTTT. Amino acids: CASSTPFGGQKIEKLFF.

This clonotype was picked up many times. The chain combines TRBV19 with TRBJ2-7; 10 nucleotides align to TRBD1. With 5 bases clipped from V and 2 bases from J, the junction kept 9 bases outside the gene matches. The CDR3 runs 16 residues. Germline V lookup: CDR1 LNHDA, CDR2 SQIVND (reference sequence). In DNA form, the CDR3 reads TGTGCCAGTAGTTACGGGACAGGGGATTTGCCCTACGAGCAGTACTTC. Amino acids: CASSYGTGDLPYEQYF.

The chain carries TRBV11-2 and TRBJ2-1; 9 bases map to TRBD2. Germline V lookup: CDR1 SGHAT, CDR2 FQNNGV. The V gene end was trimmed by 5 bases and the J gene end by 3 bases; junction bases not matched to a gene: 14. This CDR3 has 18 residues. DNA of the CDR3: TGTGCCAGCAGCCCCCTGCCTGGTCTAGCGGGGAACTACAATGAGCAGTTCTTC. Its translation: CASSPLPGLAGNYNEQFF. The full variable domain, in which reference TRBV11-2 and TRBJ2-1 provide the parts outside the CDR3, is EAGVAQSPRYKIIEKRQSVAFWCNPISGHATLYWYQQILGQGPKLLIQFQNNGVVDDSQLPKDRFSAERLKGVDSTLKIQPAKLEDSAVYLCASSPLPGLAGNYNEQFFGPGTRLTVL.

This clonotype was counted a single time. V is TRBV11-2 and J is TRBJ2-2, with D possibly TRBD1 on 7 matching bases. This CDR3 is built from 18 residues. CDR1 is SGHAT, CDR2 FQNNGV, per germline. Trimming stripped 2 bases from V and 6 bases from J, with 22 bases between. This CDR3 reads CASSLRIRQGGRPGELFF. CDR3 nucleotides: TGTGCCAGCAGCTTACGAATCCGACAGGGAGGCCGGCCCGGGGAGCTGTTTTTT.

V usage is TRBV25-1 and J usage is TRBJ2-1; a possible D gene is TRBD1 (6 bases). The CDR3 contains 15 residues. Germline CDR1 MGHDK, CDR2 SYGVNS. V was clipped by 3 bases and J by 7 bases, with 16 bases between them. The CDR3 loop is CASSDVQAGVNEQFF. The CDR3 nucleotides are TGTGCCAGCAGTGATGTTCAGGCAGGGGTAAATGAGCAGTTCTTC.

Details on this clonotype: A clone one base away is much larger, so this may be a read error. The CDR3 bases are TGTGCCAGTAATATGGGCCCCCCATCGAACACTGAAGCTTTCTTT. Translation: CASNMGPPSNTEAFF. The chain links TRBV19 to TRBJ1-1, with D unclear. V lost 7 bases and J 1 base, leaving 16 bases between the germline ends. CDR3 length: 15 residues. The V gene's germline CDR1 is LNHDA and CDR2 SQIVND (reference sequence).

The genes are TRBV5-8 and TRBJ2-5; 9 nucleotides line up with TRBD2. The V gene's germline CDR1 is SGHTS and CDR2 YDEGEE. The ends lost 1 base at V and 4 bases at J; junction bases unmatched: 2. The CDR3 has 14 amino acids. The CDR3 region has the DNA TGTGCCAGCAGCTTGCGCGGGGGGGGAGAGACCCAGTACTTC. This sequence encodes CASSLRGGGETQYF.

This clonotype was counted a few times. V is TRBV7-3 and J is TRBJ2-1; 8 bases agree with TRBD2. J gave up 3 bases and V 0 bases, and 4 bases lay outside the gene matches. This CDR3 region has 16 residues. Germline-derived CDR1 and CDR2 are SGHTA and FQGTGA. The CDR3 DNA reads as TGTGCCAGCAGCTTAACGAAGCGGGGGTACTACAATGAGCAGTTCTTC. It translates to CASSLTKRGYYNEQFF.

This clonotype was observed at least ten times. The chain has TRBV4-1 and TRBJ1-1, with D tentatively TRBD1 (6 bases). Germline loops: CDR1 MGHRA, CDR2 YSYEKL. The CDR3 is 13 amino acids. Trimming pared 4 bases from V and 8 bases from J, leaving 14 bases between. DNA of the CDR3: TGCGCCAGCAGCCGGTTTGAGGGGACAGAAGCTTTCTTT. It specifies CASSRFEGTEAFF.

This clonotype has only a few counts. CDR3 residues: CASSFGTGPKNIQYF. In DNA form, the CDR3 reads TGTGCCAGCAGTTTTGGGACAGGGCCTAAAAACATTCAGTACTTC. The gene calls are TRBV13 and TRBJ2-4; 9 nucleotides match TRBD1. Germline CDR1 reads PRHDT; CDR2 reads FYEKMQ (reference sequence). J lost 4 bases, V lost 6 bases, and 7 bases had no gene match. The CDR3 is made up of 15 amino acids.

V gene TRBV25-1 combines with J gene TRBJ2-7; 8 nucleotides match TRBD1. The V gene end was trimmed by 6 bases and the J gene end by 5 bases; junction bases not matched to a gene: 15. The CDR3 is made up of 16 amino acids. Germline CDR1 is MGHDK and CDR2 is SYGVNS. CDR3 DNA sequence: TGTGCCAGCAGCACCACCGGTACCGAACAGGGGGACGAGCAGTACTTC. Its protein is CASSTTGTEQGDEQYF.

Comments on this clonotype: One base away lies a much larger clone, so this may be a sequencing read error. CDR3 bases: TGTGCCAGCAGTTCCAACAGGAGCCGAGAGTATGGCTACACCTTC. Translation: CASSSNRSREYGYTF. The J gene is TRBJ1-2, the V gene TRBV6-5; D might be TRBD1 (5 bases). The germline V gene has CDR1 MNHEY and CDR2 SVGAGI. Between the trimmed V and J ends, which lost 4 bases and 5 bases, there was a span of 17 bases. The CDR3 contains 15 residues.